Listed below are T cell receptor beta chains from one sample, sequenced in a study of siplizumab effects on memory and regulatory T cells. Here immunoSEQ multiplex PCR was the method, and the copy in TCRdb shows in-frame clones only, minus some. The sample holds 100,000 or so clones, about 94% seen once. The sequenced material came from non-Treg CD4+ T cells sorted from blood. The receptors here all came from a human donor in good health. The CDR3 runs from the conserved cysteine through the conserved F or W. The order of the fields is J gene, clone size, D gene, V gene, CDR3 protein, CDR3 DNA. The D gene is left open where the match is weak. Only some rows state a clone size, as once, few, many or a class for expanded clones.

j_call: TRBJ2-3; clone_size: .; d_call: TRBD2; v_call: TRBV4-2; cdr3_aa: CASSQNTAGNTDTQYF; cdr3_nt: TGTGCCAGCAGCCAAAATACAGCGGGGAACACAGATACGCAGTATTTT
j_call: TRBJ2-3; clone_size: .; d_call: .; v_call: TRBV19; cdr3_aa: CASRMEGADTQYF; cdr3_nt: TGTGCCAGTAGAATGGAGGGAGCAGATACGCAGTATTTT
j_call: TRBJ1-1; clone_size: .; d_call: TRBD1; v_call: TRBV5-1; cdr3_aa: CASSTRQGSYTEAFF; cdr3_nt: TGCGCCAGCAGCACGCGACAGGGGTCCTACACTGAAGCTTTCTTT
j_call: TRBJ2-5; clone_size: .; d_call: .; v_call: TRBV7-9; cdr3_aa: CASSFSRETQYF; cdr3_nt: TGTGCCAGCAGCTTTTCTCGAGAGACCCAGTACTTC
j_call: TRBJ2-3; clone_size: few; d_call: .; v_call: TRBV2; cdr3_aa: CASTVTDTQYF; cdr3_nt: TGTGCCAGCACAGTCACAGATACGCAGTATTTT
j_call: TRBJ2-7; clone_size: .; d_call: .; v_call: TRBV7-3; cdr3_aa: CASSPSPGYEQYF; cdr3_nt: TGTGCCAGCAGCCCCAGTCCCGGATACGAGCAGTACTTC
j_call: TRBJ1-1; clone_size: .; d_call: TRBD1; v_call: TRBV7-6; cdr3_aa: CASSPRTGKGTEAFF; cdr3_nt: TGTGCCAGCAGCCCCCGGACAGGAAAGGGCACTGAAGCTTTCTTT
j_call: TRBJ1-1; clone_size: .; d_call: .; v_call: TRBV6-5; cdr3_aa: CASRGDTEAFF; cdr3_nt: TGTGCCAGCAGGGGGGACACTGAAGCTTTCTTT
j_call: TRBJ1-3; clone_size: .; d_call: .; v_call: TRBV7-9; cdr3_aa: CASSTDRGGVGNTIYF; cdr3_nt: TGTGCCAGCAGCACCGACCGGGGCGGCGTCGGAAACACCATATATTTT
j_call: TRBJ2-3; clone_size: .; d_call: TRBD2; v_call: TRBV2; cdr3_aa: CASSGRPTDTQYF; cdr3_nt: TGTGCCAGCAGCGGGAGGCCCACAGATACGCAGTATTTT
j_call: TRBJ1-2; clone_size: .; d_call: .; v_call: TRBV5-4; cdr3_aa: CASSPSGTALSGYTF; cdr3_nt: TGTGCCAGCAGCCCCTCCGGGACCGCGCTAAGCGGCTACACCTTC
j_call: TRBJ2-7; clone_size: .; d_call: .; v_call: TRBV7-9; cdr3_aa: CASSTGTDSYEQYF; cdr3_nt: TGTGCCAGCAGCACCGGCACAGACTCCTACGAGCAGTACTTC
j_call: TRBJ1-5; clone_size: few; d_call: .; v_call: TRBV19; cdr3_aa: CASSMGPGDGQPQHF; cdr3_nt: TGTGCCAGTAGTATGGGCCCGGGGGACGGGCAGCCCCAGCATTTT
j_call: TRBJ1-1; clone_size: .; d_call: .; v_call: TRBV18; cdr3_aa: CASSQAVATEAFF; cdr3_nt: TGTGCCAGCTCACAGGCAGTCGCCACTGAAGCTTTCTTT
j_call: TRBJ1-1; clone_size: .; d_call: .; v_call: TRBV25-1; cdr3_aa: CASSDGAGQLF; cdr3_nt: TGTGCCAGCAGTGATGGGGCAGGGCAACTCTTT
j_call: TRBJ2-1; clone_size: .; d_call: .; v_call: TRBV5-1; cdr3_aa: CASSFSWAGLNEQFF; cdr3_nt: TGCGCCAGCAGCTTCTCGTGGGCGGGATTGAATGAGCAGTTCTTC
j_call: TRBJ2-7; clone_size: .; d_call: .; v_call: TRBV14; cdr3_aa: CASSRGYEQYF; cdr3_nt: TGTGCCAGCAGCCGTGGGTACGAGCAGTACTTC
j_call: TRBJ2-3; clone_size: once; d_call: TRBD1; v_call: TRBV18; cdr3_aa: CASSPGWTGHADTQYF; cdr3_nt: TGTGCCAGCTCACCAGGATGGACAGGGCACGCAGATACGCAGTATTTT
j_call: TRBJ2-2; clone_size: .; d_call: .; v_call: TRBV18; cdr3_aa: CASSPSRRRELFF; cdr3_nt: TGTGCCAGCTCACCAAGTAGGCGACGGGAGCTGTTTTTT
j_call: TRBJ2-1; clone_size: .; d_call: TRBD2; v_call: TRBV7-9; cdr3_aa: CASSSIGGLSGSPEQFF; cdr3_nt: TGTGCCAGCAGCTCCATAGGGGGGCTGAGCGGGAGCCCTGAGCAGTTCTTC
j_call: TRBJ2-7; clone_size: .; d_call: .; v_call: TRBV5-1; cdr3_aa: CASSLTDSLYYEQYF; cdr3_nt: TGCGCCAGCAGCTTAACTGACAGCCTTTACTACGAGCAGTACTTC
j_call: TRBJ2-1; clone_size: .; d_call: .; v_call: TRBV6-1; cdr3_aa: CASSPPSSYNEQFF; cdr3_nt: TGTGCCAGCAGTCCTCCGAGCTCCTACAATGAGCAGTTCTTC
j_call: TRBJ2-5; clone_size: .; d_call: .; v_call: TRBV6-5; cdr3_aa: CASSLTLKETQYF; cdr3_nt: TGTGCCAGCAGCCTGACTTTGAAAGAGACCCAGTACTTC
j_call: TRBJ2-3; clone_size: .; d_call: TRBD2; v_call: TRBV9; cdr3_aa: CASSVVLAGVTTQYF; cdr3_nt: TGTGCCAGCAGCGTAGTTTTAGCGGGAGTCACTACGCAGTATTTT
j_call: TRBJ1-2; clone_size: .; d_call: TRBD1; v_call: TRBV6-6; cdr3_aa: CASSWNSRGRIYGYTF; cdr3_nt: TGTGCCAGCAGTTGGAATTCCAGGGGGCGAATATATGGCTACACCTTC
j_call: TRBJ1-1; clone_size: .; d_call: .; v_call: TRBV20-1; cdr3_aa: CSARNTEAFF; cdr3_nt: TGCAGTGCTAGAAACACTGAAGCTTTCTTT
j_call: TRBJ1-2; clone_size: .; d_call: .; v_call: TRBV28; cdr3_aa: CASSLGGSGYTF; cdr3_nt: TGTGCCAGCAGTTTAGGAGGGAGTGGCTACACCTTC
j_call: TRBJ2-7; clone_size: .; d_call: .; v_call: TRBV18; cdr3_aa: CASSPPSGLGVWYF; cdr3_nt: TGTGCCAGCTCACCACCGTCCGGGTTGGGCGTTTGGTACTTC
j_call: TRBJ1-1; clone_size: .; d_call: .; v_call: TRBV27; cdr3_aa: CASSGLMGQWDTEAFF; cdr3_nt: TGTGCCAGCAGTGGGCTGATGGGGCAGTGGGACACTGAAGCTTTCTTT
j_call: TRBJ2-7; clone_size: .; d_call: .; v_call: TRBV5-4; cdr3_aa: CASSLNQDSYEQYF; cdr3_nt: TGTGCCAGCAGCTTGAACCAGGACTCCTACGAGCAGTACTTC
j_call: TRBJ2-7; clone_size: .; d_call: TRBD1; v_call: TRBV5-6; cdr3_aa: CASSTGQGIKQYF; cdr3_nt: TGTGCCAGCAGCACGGGACAGGGGATAAAGCAGTACTTC
j_call: TRBJ2-5; clone_size: .; d_call: .; v_call: TRBV27; cdr3_aa: CASSSGRPITTQYF; cdr3_nt: TGTGCCAGCAGTTCGGGACGCCCCATTACAACCCAGTACTTC
j_call: TRBJ1-1; clone_size: .; d_call: TRBD1; v_call: TRBV28; cdr3_aa: CASSLVGGTTEAFF; cdr3_nt: TGTGCCAGCAGTTTAGTAGGGGGCACCACTGAAGCTTTCTTT
j_call: TRBJ1-5; clone_size: .; d_call: TRBD1; v_call: TRBV28; cdr3_aa: CASSPSTGAGNQPQHF; cdr3_nt: TGTGCCAGCAGTCCGAGTACAGGGGCAGGTAATCAGCCCCAGCATTTT
j_call: TRBJ2-6; clone_size: .; d_call: .; v_call: TRBV28; cdr3_aa: CASSLTGLTGAGANVLTF; cdr3_nt: TGTGCCAGCAGTCTCACCGGCCTCACGGGGGCTGGGGCCAACGTCCTGACTTTC
j_call: TRBJ1-1; clone_size: .; d_call: .; v_call: TRBV6-5; cdr3_aa: CASSTGRNTEAFF; cdr3_nt: TGTGCCAGCAGTACCGGTAGAAACACTGAAGCTTTCTTT
j_call: TRBJ1-2; clone_size: .; d_call: .; v_call: TRBV5-8; cdr3_aa: CASSLALYFWDPRGSGYTF; cdr3_nt: TGTGCCAGCAGCTTGGCCTTATACTTTTGGGACCCGAGAGGGAGCGGCTACACCTTC
j_call: TRBJ2-1; clone_size: .; d_call: TRBD2; v_call: TRBV19; cdr3_aa: CASSSGLAGGGSYNEQFF; cdr3_nt: TGTGCCAGTAGTTCAGGACTAGCGGGAGGCGGGTCCTACAATGAGCAGTTCTTC
j_call: TRBJ2-7; clone_size: .; d_call: TRBD2; v_call: TRBV13; cdr3_aa: CASRAGGLSPYEQYF; cdr3_nt: TGTGCCAGCAGGGCGGGAGGGCTCTCACCCTACGAGCAGTACTTC
j_call: TRBJ1-1; clone_size: .; d_call: .; v_call: TRBV6-5; cdr3_aa: CASRSTGTEAFF; cdr3_nt: TGTGCCAGCAGGAGCACCGGGACTGAAGCTTTCTTT
j_call: TRBJ2-1; clone_size: .; d_call: .; v_call: TRBV5-1; cdr3_aa: CASSPRSTGNEQFF; cdr3_nt: TGCGCCAGCAGCCCCCGAAGTACTGGGAATGAGCAGTTCTTC
j_call: TRBJ2-7; clone_size: .; d_call: .; v_call: TRBV2; cdr3_aa: CASSQISEQYF; cdr3_nt: TGTGCCAGCAGTCAGATCTCCGAGCAGTACTTC
j_call: TRBJ2-3; clone_size: .; d_call: TRBD2; v_call: TRBV5-4; cdr3_aa: CASSLTSGIEDTQYF; cdr3_nt: TGTGCCAGCAGCCTGACTAGCGGGATTGAAGATACGCAGTATTTT
j_call: TRBJ2-2; clone_size: .; d_call: .; v_call: TRBV7-3; cdr3_aa: CASSPGLSTGELFF; cdr3_nt: TGTGCCAGCAGCCCGGGACTCTCTACCGGGGAGCTGTTTTTT
j_call: TRBJ1-3; clone_size: .; d_call: .; v_call: TRBV15; cdr3_aa: CATSIKSSGNTIYF; cdr3_nt: TGTGCCACCAGTATAAAGAGCTCTGGAAACACCATATATTTT
j_call: TRBJ2-1; clone_size: once; d_call: .; v_call: TRBV29-1; cdr3_aa: CSVALRTTYNEQFF; cdr3_nt: TGCAGCGTGGCCCTTAGGACCACTTACAATGAGCAGTTCTTC
j_call: TRBJ2-2; clone_size: .; d_call: .; v_call: TRBV4-1; cdr3_aa: CASSQDRTTGELFF; cdr3_nt: TGCGCCAGCAGCCAAGATCGTACCACCGGGGAGCTGTTTTTT
j_call: TRBJ1-2; clone_size: .; d_call: TRBD1; v_call: TRBV18; cdr3_aa: CASSPRPGQGNYGYTF; cdr3_nt: TGTGCCAGCTCACCGAGGCCGGGACAGGGGAACTATGGCTACACCTTC